The entry below describes one T cell receptor (beta chain). Libraries were prepared by immunoSEQ multiplex PCR; TCRdb keeps only in-frame clonotypes and omits some of them. Seen here are around 130,000 clones, 77% observed once, and the top ten hold over 6.5%. J gave up 0 bases and V 0 bases, and 23 bases lay outside the gene matches. The CDR3 consists of 23 residues. Germline V CDR1 and CDR2: PRHDT, FYEKMQ (reference sequence). The data derive from a study of blood T cell repertoires in COVID-19. Study-level information: Samples representing acute and convalescent COVID-19 were sourced from the United States, Italy and Spain.

This chain links TRBV13 with TRBJ1-2; 9 positions match TRBD1. The origin of this receptor is a human donor in a cohort sampled during active COVID-19. Sequences were obtained from peripheral blood. The CDR3 is CASSLGGTGSLHRDSRANYGYTF. The CDR3 DNA is TGTGCCAGCAGCTTAGGAGGGACAGGGTCTTTACACAGAGACTCGAGAGCTAACTATGGCTACACCTTC.